A single sample gave rise to the 10 T cell receptor beta chains below, sequenced in a study of a mutant IDH1 vaccine in newly diagnosed glioma. Time point: week 23, last vaccination. With topical imiquimod, each dose of the vaccine consisted of 300 ug of mutant IDH1 20-mer peptide. No antigen has been assigned to these receptors. Clones were read by immunoSEQ multiplex PCR, and TCRdb kept only the in-frame ones, dropping some. The top ten hold more than 5.5% of the sample, which has 52,000 or so clones, about 80% seen once. The sequenced sample was PBMCs, obtained from a glioma patient whose treatment included an IDH1 peptide vaccine. The receptors come from a man between 40 and 49 years old with glioma.

This chain connects TRBV12-5 to TRBJ1-2, with 8 nucleotides matching TRBD1. CDR3 length equals 17 residues. V lost 1 base to trimming and J lost 6 bases; unmatched junction nucleotides: 13. CDR1 and CDR2 from the germline V gene are LGHNT and FRNRAP. The CDR3 is CASGLGEASGGANGYTF. CDR3 bases: TGTGCTAGTGGTTTGGGGGAAGCATCAGGGGGCGCAAATGGCTACACCTTC.

V and J are TRBV5-1 and TRBJ1-2, with 8 bases identical to TRBD1. Losses at the gene ends were 1 base for V and 7 bases for J; bases not matched to a gene: 9. The germline V gene has CDR1 SGHRS and CDR2 YFSETQ. The CDR3 consists of 15 residues. CDR3 coding DNA: TGCGCCAGCAGCTTGTATCAGGGGGCTTTTTCTGGCTACACCTTC. It encodes CASSLYQGAFSGYTF.

The V gene is TRBV27, the J gene TRBJ1-1; D not certain. The CDR3 contains 14 residues. Germline CDR1 MNHEY, CDR2 SMNVEV (reference sequence). The ends were cut back, 8 bases at V and 0 bases at J, with 13 bases in the middle. The CDR3 nucleotides are TGTGCCAGCGGTTGGGCAGGCATGAACACTGAAGCTTTCTTT. This sequence encodes CASGWAGMNTEAFF.

The gene calls are TRBV5-1 and TRBJ1-4; 9 bases align to TRBD1. With 5 bases clipped from V and 7 bases from J, the junction kept 6 bases outside the gene matches. The CDR3 runs 14 residues. CDR1 and CDR2 from the germline V gene are SGHRS and YFSETQ. CDR3 protein: CASRPGTGPEKLFF. The CDR3 coding sequence is TGCGCCAGCAGACCGGGGACAGGGCCTGAAAAACTGTTTTTT.

The genes are TRBV5-6 and TRBJ1-6, with 7 bases aligning to TRBD1. Germline values: CDR1 SGHDT, CDR2 YYEEEE. The CDR3 length is 16 residues. Trimming removed 4 bases from V and 6 bases from J; junction bases left unmatched: 10. The CDR3: CASSQGYRGINSPLHF. In nucleotides, the CDR3 is TGTGCCAGCAGCCAAGGGTACAGGGGAATTAATTCACCCCTCCACTTT.

The chain employs TRBV10-3 and TRBJ1-1; 7 positions agree with TRBD1. The J segment lost 11 bases and the V segment lost 7 bases, leaving 16 bases of the junction unmatched. CDR1 is ENHRY, CDR2 SYGVKD, per germline. The CDR3 extends over 14 amino acids. The CDR3 DNA is TGTGCCATCACCAGTACCACGACAGGGACGGAGGCTTTCTTT. It translates to CAITSTTTGTEAFF.

This rearrangement joins TRBV7-2 to TRBJ1-2, with D maybe TRBD1 (5 bases). With 1 base removed from V and 4 bases from J, the gap between germline ends came to 13 bases. This CDR3 is 15 amino acids long. Germline CDR1 reads SGHTA; CDR2 reads FQGNSA. The CDR3 DNA sequence: TGTGCCAGCAGCTTAGGGCGGGGGGTTGGCTATGGCTACACCTTC. This codes for CASSLGRGVGYGYTF.

CDR3 DNA sequence: TGTGCCAGCTCACCAGAGCCAAACTCTGGAAACACCATATATTTT. This gives the protein CASSPEPNSGNTIYF. The chain joins TRBV18 to TRBJ1-3, with unresolved D. Per the germline V gene, CDR1 is KGHSH and CDR2 is LQKENI. The V end was cut by 2 bases, the J end by 0 bases, with 8 bases between. The CDR3 loop spans 15 amino acids.

This chain connects TRBV5-4 to TRBJ1-1; 8 bases map to TRBD1. The junction had 4 bases not matched to a gene; V was cut back by 2 bases and J by 4 bases. The CDR3 has 14 amino acids. Per germline, CDR1 SGHNT and CDR2 YYREEE (reference sequence). The CDR3 nucleotides read TGTGCCAGCAGCTTCAGGGGGCCGGGCACTGAAGCTTTCTTT. This encodes CASSFRGPGTEAFF. The complete variable domain, with remaining parts taken from reference TRBV5-4 and TRBJ1-1, reads ETGVTQSPTHLIKTRGQQVTLRCSSQSGHNTVSWYQQALGQGPQFIFQYYREEENGRGNFPPRFSGLQFPNYSSELNVNALELDDSALYLCASSFRGPGTEAFFGQGTRLTVV.

The rearrangement joins TRBV21-1 to TRBJ2-7. TRBV21-1 is tagged as a pseudogene. This CDR3 is 18 amino acids long. The CDR3 DNA is TGTGCCAGCAGCAAACCCCGGGCCTCGGGGGCCGACTCCTACGAGCAGTACTTC. Translated, it gives CASSKPRASGADSYEQYF.